A single sample gave rise to the 30 T cell receptor beta chains below, sequenced in a study of T cells in Graves' hyperthyroidism and ophthalmopathy. TCR beta CDR3 regions were amplified from RNA. TCR CDR3 underwent first-round RT-PCR with the HTBI primer set. TCRdb re-analysed the multiplex PCR reads in MiXCR, keeping a single row per CDR3 protein. The sample has hundreds of thousands of distinct CDR3 sequences; 16% are singletons. Sequenced material: blood. The receptors shown here come from a woman in her 40s with Graves' ophthalmopathy.

There are many counts of this clonotype. The CDR3 is CSAKIGAGGVHNEQFF. The DNA for the CDR3 is TGCAGTGCTAAAATCGGGGCGGGGGGCGTCCACAATGAGCAGTTCTTC. The chain recombines TRBV20-1 with TRBJ2-1; 8 bases fit TRBD2. This CDR3 is 16 amino acids long. Germline V gene data show CDR1 as DFQATT and CDR2 as SNEGSKA (reference sequence). Germline trimming cut 4 bases from V and 5 bases from J; bases unmatched to any gene: 13.

This clonotype was picked up a small number of times. V usage is TRBV12-3 or TRBV12-4 and J usage is TRBJ2-3; the match to TRBD1 covers 10 bases. This CDR3 contains 17 residues. The V gene end was trimmed by 3 bases and the J gene end by 3 bases; junction bases not matched to a gene: 9. CDR3: CASSFMPGQGWTDTQYF. CDR3 coding DNA: TGTGCCAGCAGTTTCATGCCGGGACAGGGGTGGACAGATACGCAGTATTTT.

This clonotype was counted ten times or more. The V and J genes are TRBV6-5 and TRBJ2-3; no reliable D call. Trimming left V 2 bases short and J 1 base short, with 7 bases between. Germline V gives CDR1 MNHEY, CDR2 SVGAGI. The CDR3 has 14 residues. The CDR3 DNA reads TGTGCCAGCAGTTACGATGGGGGCACAGATACGCAGTATTTT. Translating gives CASSYDGGTDTQYF.

This clonotype appeared a few times. The chain carries TRBV20-1 and TRBJ2-1; 10 bases align to TRBD2. The V gene's germline CDR1 is DFQATT and CDR2 SNEGSKA (reference sequence). V gave up 4 bases and J gave up 4 bases; unmatched junction bases: 4. The CDR3 has 14 amino acids. DNA of the CDR3: TGCAGTGCTAAAGCTAGCGGGGGATACAATGAGCAGTTCTTC. The encoded protein is CSAKASGGYNEQFF.

This sequence joins TRBV27 and TRBJ2-3; 11 bases are shared with TRBD1. V lost 4 bases and J lost 6; bases outside the gene matches: 12. CDR1 is MNHEY and CDR2 is SMNVEV in the germline V gene (reference sequence). The CDR3 totals 17 residues. Written as DNA, the CDR3 is TGTGCCAGCAGTTCCTTTCACCCCGGACAGGGGGCTGATACGCAGTATTTT. It translates to CASSSFHPGQGADTQYF.

This clonotype was detected many times. The chain uses TRBV11-1 and TRBJ1-6; TRBD1 agrees at 8 bases. The germline gives CDR1 SGHAT, CDR2 FQDESV (reference sequence). This CDR3 is 15 amino acids long. Trimming cost V 1 base and J 10 bases; bases outside gene matches: 6. This chain's CDR3 is CASSLDGQGRSPLHF. CDR3 DNA: TGTGCCAGCAGCTTAGACGGACAGGGACGGTCACCCCTCCACTTT.

This clonotype was counted at least ten times. The CDR3 protein is CASSQQRNEQFF. The CDR3 nucleotides read TGTGCCAGCAGTCAACAGCGGAATGAGCAGTTCTTC. This sequence joins TRBV28 and TRBJ2-1; maybe TRBD2 (5 bases). This CDR3 spans 12 amino acids. The V end was cut by 5 bases, the J end by 7 bases, with 9 bases between. Per germline, CDR1 MDHEN and CDR2 SYDVKM. The full variable domain, in which reference TRBV28 and TRBJ2-1 provide the parts outside the CDR3, is DVKVTQSSRYLVKRTGEKVFLECVQDMDHENMFWYRQDPGLGLRLIYFSYDVKMKEKGDIPEGYSVSREKKERFSLILESASTNQTSMYLCASSQQRNEQFFGPGTRLTVL.

This clonotype was counted between two and nine times. One end of the junction is discordant with germline, which a read error may explain. This rearrangement joins TRBV5-1 to TRBJ2-5; 8 bases are a match to TRBD2. Germline V gene data show CDR1 as SGHRS and CDR2 as YFSETQ. CDR3 length: 14 amino acids. The DNA of the CDR3 is TGTGCCAGCAGCTTCAGCGGGGGTGGAGAGACCCAGTACTTC. Amino acid sequence: CASSFSGGGETQYF.

In the case of this clonotype: At one boundary the junction diverges from the germline segment, which might be a read error. The rearrangement uses TRBV27 and TRBJ2-1; perhaps D is TRBD1 or TRBD2 (5 bases each). The germline V gene encodes CDR1 MNHEY and CDR2 SMNVEV (reference sequence). The CDR3 sequence is 13 residues long. The CDR3 DNA reads TGTGCCAGCAGTTCGGGACGGTCGAATGAGCAGTCCTTC. Its translation is CASSSGRSNEQSF.

The genes are TRBV5-1 and TRBJ2-2, with 9 bases lining up with TRBD2. Trimming at V came to 1 base and at J to 6 bases, leaving 10 bases not matched to a gene. The CDR3 covers 17 residues. Germline CDR1 reads SGHRS; CDR2 reads YFSETQ. CDR3 in amino acids: CASSLIPSGAGSGELFF. The CDR3 coding sequence is TGCGCCAGCAGCTTGATCCCTAGCGGGGCCGGGTCCGGGGAGCTGTTTTTT.

This chain uses TRBV19 with TRBJ1-5; 7 nucleotides agree with TRBD1. Germline assignment: CDR1 LNHDA and CDR2 SQIVND (reference sequence). V was clipped by 6 bases and J by 4 bases; unmatched bases: 6. The CDR3 consists of 14 residues. In nucleotides, the CDR3 is TGTGCCAGTAGCCATGGACAGGTTAATCAGCCCCAGCATTTT. The encoded protein is CASSHGQVNQPQHF.

The V gene is TRBV7-9, the J gene TRBJ2-1, with D unclear. CDR1 SEHNR and CDR2 FQNEAQ come from the germline V gene (reference sequence). The CDR3 totals 16 residues. V dropped 5 bases and J dropped 9 bases, with 23 bases sitting between them. CDR3 amino acids: CASSPAVLSSSSEQFF. The CDR3 coding sequence is TGTGCCAGCAGCCCCGCGGTTCTTTCCTCTAGTAGTGAGCAGTTCTTC.

The chain recombines TRBV18 with TRBJ1-1, with 9 bases matching TRBD1. Germline CDR1 and CDR2: KGHSH and LQKENI. The CDR3 runs to 13 residues. After removal of 5 bases from V and 6 bases from J, the junction contained 4 bases not matched to a gene. The CDR3 loop reads CASSADRGSEAFF. In nucleotides, the CDR3 is TGTGCCAGCTCAGCGGACAGGGGATCTGAAGCTTTCTTT.

The V and J genes are TRBV29-1 and TRBJ2-3; 9 positions match TRBD1. With V trimmed by 6 bases and J by 1 base, 8 bases remained unmatched. Germline V gives CDR1 SQVTM, CDR2 ANQGSEA. This CDR3 region has 15 residues. Here the CDR3 reads CSVRDRGIGTDTQYF. In DNA form, the CDR3 reads TGCAGCGTACGCGACAGGGGGATAGGCACAGATACGCAGTATTTT.

This clonotype was seen more than once but under ten times. The chain recombines TRBV5-6 with TRBJ1-4; D gene ambiguous. This CDR3 spans 15 amino acids. Germline lookup yields CDR1 SGHDT and CDR2 YYEEEE. V was clipped by 4 bases and J by 3 bases, with 13 bases between them. This CDR3 is CASSRTVGSNEKLFF. The CDR3 bases are TGTGCCAGCAGCAGGACCGTGGGGTCTAATGAAAAACTGTTTTTT.

This clonotype appeared a few times. The rearrangement joins TRBV7-2 to TRBJ1-2, with a tentative D call TRBD1 (5 bases). The CDR3 is made up of 15 amino acids. With 2 bases removed from V and 1 base from J, the gap between germline ends came to 11 bases. The germline V gene has CDR1 SGHTA and CDR2 FQGNSA. The CDR3 DNA reads as TGTGCCAGCAGCTTAAACTCAGGGCATAACTATGGCTACACCTTC. The encoded protein is CASSLNSGHNYGYTF.

Remarks on this clonotype: Since no conserved phenylalanine or tryptophan closes the CDR3, a read error is the likely cause. The chain joins TRBV20-1 to TRBJ2-1; 9 nucleotides match TRBD1. The length of the CDR3 is 16 residues. Germline V gene data show CDR1 as DFQATT and CDR2 as SNEGSKA (reference sequence). With 2 bases clipped from V and 5 bases from J, the junction kept 10 bases outside the gene matches. DNA for the CDR3: TGCAGTGCTAGAACCACGGACAGGGGTGCCCACAATGAGCAGTTCCTC. Protein sequence: CSARTTDRGAHNEQFL.

This rearrangement joins TRBV11-2 to TRBJ2-6; tentative D call: TRBD2 (7 bases). V was shortened by 4 bases and J by 3 bases, with 22 bases between the two germline ends. The CDR3 loop spans 19 amino acids. CDR1 and CDR2 from the germline V gene are SGHAT and FQNNGV. CDR3 sequence reads: CASSYGFGEGEDGANVLTF. The CDR3 DNA sequence: TGTGCCAGCAGCTATGGATTCGGGGAGGGGGAGGATGGGGCCAACGTCCTGACTTTC.

The chain uses TRBV2 and TRBJ2-3, with D perhaps matching TRBD1 or TRBD2 (5 bases each). V lost 8 bases to trimming and J lost 3 bases, with 18 bases between them. CDR3 length: 15 amino acids. Germline CDR1 SNHLY, CDR2 FYNNEI. The CDR3 bases are TGTGCCAGCTTCTCAGGGAGATCTGGAACAGATACGCAGTATTTT. Amino acids: CASFSGRSGTDTQYF.

This clonotype was recorded many times. The V gene is TRBV10-3, the J gene TRBJ2-1; 9 bases map to TRBD2. Trimming removed 6 bases from V and 5 bases from J; junction bases left unmatched: 2. Germline V gives CDR1 ENHRY, CDR2 SYGVKD. There are 13 residues in the CDR3. This CDR3 is CAIRLAGDNEQFF. The CDR3 nucleotides are TGTGCCATCAGATTAGCGGGAGACAATGAGCAGTTCTTC.

The chain has TRBV6-6 and TRBJ1-1; the D gene is possibly TRBD1 (5 bases). The CDR3 sequence is 14 residues long. V lost 2 bases, J lost 9 bases, and 16 bases lay in between. Germline CDR1 and CDR2: MNHNY and SVGAGI (reference sequence). The CDR3 bases are TGTGCCAGCAGTTACCAAGACCAAGGGGTTCAAGCTTTCTTT. Amino acids: CASSYQDQGVQAFF.

This clonotype appeared many times. The CDR3 region is CASSLPPGEIDNEQFF. The CDR3 DNA reads as TGTGCCAGCAGCTTACCCCCGGGGGAAATCGACAATGAGCAGTTCTTC. The V gene is TRBV11-1, the J gene TRBJ2-1, with a weak D call TRBD2 (6 bases). The CDR3 is 16 amino acids. Per the germline V gene, CDR1 is SGHAT and CDR2 is FQDESV (reference sequence). V was shortened by 2 bases and J by 5 bases, with 16 bases between the two germline ends.

This clonotype was detected ten times or more. The rearrangement uses TRBV6-2 or TRBV6-3 and TRBJ2-7; D might be TRBD2 (5 bases). Per germline, CDR1 MNHEY and CDR2 SVGEGT. The V end was cut by 2 bases, the J end by 3 bases, with 14 bases between. The CDR3 sequence is 15 residues long. This chain's CDR3 is CASSYGSGNYYEQYF. Written as DNA, the CDR3 is TGTGCCAGCAGTTACGGGAGCGGTAACTACTACGAGCAGTACTTC.

At least ten counts were recorded for this clonotype. V gene TRBV28 combines with J gene TRBJ2-3, with D possibly being TRBD2 (6 bases). The CDR3 has 15 amino acids. The V gene's germline CDR1 is MDHEN and CDR2 SYDVKM. Trimming removed 6 bases at V and 2 bases at J, with 15 bases between. Here the CDR3 DNA reads TGTGCCAGCAGGAGGGGCCGGGAGCACACAGATACGCAGTATTTT. Translated: CASRRGREHTDTQYF. The full variable domain, rest sourced from reference TRBV28 and TRBJ2-3, is DVKVTQSSRYLVKRTGEKVFLECVQDMDHENMFWYRQDPGLGLRLIYFSYDVKMKEKGDIPEGYSVSREKKERFSLILESASTNQTSMYLCASRRGREHTDTQYFGPGTRLTVL.

This rearrangement joins TRBV3-1 to TRBJ1-3; D gene ambiguous. The CDR3 is made up of 16 amino acids. Germline CDR1 and CDR2: LGHDT and YNNKEL (reference sequence). The ends were cut back, 2 bases at V and 2 bases at J, with 13 bases in the middle. This CDR3 is CASSQFRVGTGNTIYF. DNA of the CDR3: TGTGCCAGCAGCCAATTTAGGGTAGGGACTGGAAACACCATATATTTT.

This clonotype showed up just a few times. J is TRBJ2-5 and V is TRBV7-3; no reliable D call. The germline gives CDR1 SGHTA, CDR2 FQGTGA. Between the trimmed V and J ends, which lost 2 bases and 3 bases, there was a span of 7 bases. The CDR3 loop spans 13 amino acids. The CDR3 loop is CASSLLREETQYF. As DNA, the CDR3 is TGTGCCAGCAGCTTACTCCGAGAAGAGACCCAGTACTTC.

In its sample, this clonotype was seen many times. This chain connects TRBV11-2 to TRBJ1-1; TRBD1 aligns across 8 bases. The CDR3 spans 16 residues. Germline V gene lookup returns CDR1 SGHAT and CDR2 FQNNGV. The V segment lost 1 base and the J segment 6 bases; nucleotides outside the gene matches: 10. CDR3 amino acids: CASSLVQGEVISEAFF. CDR3 in DNA: TGTGCCAGCAGCTTAGTACAGGGGGAAGTTATTTCTGAAGCTTTCTTT. Complete variable domain (other parts from reference TRBV11-2 and TRBJ1-1): EAGVAQSPRYKIIEKRQSVAFWCNPISGHATLYWYQQILGQGPKLLIQFQNNGVVDDSQLPKDRFSAERLKGVDSTLKIQPAKLEDSAVYLCASSLVQGEVISEAFFGQGTRLTVV.

The V call is TRBV28, the J call TRBJ1-5; tentatively, D is TRBD1 (6 bases). Trimming took 5 bases from V and 8 from J, leaving 10 bases between them. Germline assignment: CDR1 MDHEN and CDR2 SYDVKM. This CDR3 spans 12 amino acids. CDR3 sequence: CASSGTFEPQHF. The CDR3 DNA is TGTGCCAGCAGTGGGACATTCGAGCCCCAGCATTTT. The full variable domain, its missing parts supplied by reference TRBV28 and TRBJ1-5, is DVKVTQSSRYLVKRTGEKVFLECVQDMDHENMFWYRQDPGLGLRLIYFSYDVKMKEKGDIPEGYSVSREKKERFSLILESASTNQTSMYLCASSGTFEPQHFGDGTRLSIL.

This clonotype was recorded at least ten times. This chain links TRBV5-1 with TRBJ2-1; 11 bases match TRBD2. V was clipped by 4 bases and J by 6 bases; unmatched bases: 12. Germline loops: CDR1 SGHRS, CDR2 YFSETQ. There are 17 residues in the CDR3. The CDR3 DNA reads TGCGCCAGCAGCATCGGACTAGCGGGTGCTGGCGGCAATGAGCAGTTCTTC. Its translation: CASSIGLAGAGGNEQFF.

This clonotype was picked up many times. The rearrangement joins TRBV2 to TRBJ2-5; D not resolved. Trimming took off 4 bases at V and 5 bases at J, with 20 bases between the two ends. The V gene's germline CDR1 is SNHLY and CDR2 FYNNEI. The CDR3 has 16 amino acids. CDR3 DNA: TGTGCCAGCAGTGCTTTCAGACCACCCCTTGGGGAGACCCAGTACTTC. Amino acids: CASSAFRPPLGETQYF.